This T cell receptor (beta chain) was identified during a study of T cell responses to AZD1222 COVID-19 vaccine. Study outcomes and limitations: Seropositive at baseline were only 5 to 7 AZD1222 recipients. Mostly white British, mostly female donors; authors suggested clonal diversity may be underestimated.

This CDR3 has 13 residues. Germline V gives CDR1 SGHTA, CDR2 FQGNSA. Trimming removed 1 base at V and 5 bases at J, with 8 bases between. TCRdb's copy holds only in-frame clones and misses some; the assay was immunoSEQ multiplex PCR. The sample includes roughly 200,000 clones, just over 90% seen only once; the top ten take 1.5% to 2%. Note on this clone: The antigen is unknown.

Here the sequenced sample was peripheral blood, taken 28 days after the second AZD1222 dose. The clonotype originates from an adult who received the AZD1222 COVID-19 vaccine. V is TRBV7-2 and J is TRBJ1-2; possibly TRBD1 for D (6 bases). The CDR3, as DNA: TGTGCCAGCAGCTTAGGGGGGGCGTATGGCTACACCTTC. Translation gives CASSLGGAYGYTF.